The 6 T cell receptor beta chains below were found in one sample sequenced in a study of blood T cells in healthy people across ages. A second roughly 6 to 12 cycle PCR used barcoded and J-beta primers. MiXCR was run by TCRdb on the 5' RACE reads, yielding one entry per CDR3 protein. This sample has roughly 860,000 distinct CDR3 sequences, with approximately 59% found just once. Sequencing was performed on blood. The source of these receptors is a man aged 30-40 years in good health.

The sample holds one count of this clonotype. The rearrangement links TRBV5-1 to TRBJ2-3; D remains unclear. Germline CDR1 reads SGHRS; CDR2 reads YFSETQ. V lost 3 bases and J 2 bases, leaving 10 bases between the germline ends. The CDR3 is 14 residues long. The CDR3 DNA reads as TGCGCCAGCAGCTCCGCTCGGACCACAGATACGCAGTATTTT. Encoded protein: CASSSARTTDTQYF.

The J gene is TRBJ2-7, the V gene TRBV4-3; D is perhaps TRBD1 (6 bases). The germline gives CDR1 LGHNA, CDR2 YSLEER. This CDR3 contains 14 residues. The V gene lost 0 bases and the J gene lost 2 bases, with 8 bases spanning the gap. CDR3 loop: CASSQDRTAYEQYF. In nucleotides, the CDR3 is TGCGCCAGCAGCCAAGATAGGACAGCCTACGAGCAGTACTTC.

The gene calls are TRBV6-6 and TRBJ1-5, with D tentatively TRBD1 (5 bases). This CDR3 comprises 15 residues. Trimming pared 2 bases from V and 3 bases from J, leaving 11 bases between. CDR1 and CDR2 (germline): MNHNY, SVGAGI (reference sequence). The CDR3 protein is CASSYLVGHNQPQHF. CDR3 DNA: TGTGCCAGCAGTTACCTCGTTGGACACAATCAGCCCCAGCATTTT.

This sequence joins TRBV5-1 and TRBJ2-5; 7 bases map to TRBD2. The J call may not be correct, given that the DNA end is closer to TRBJ2-7. This CDR3 spans 14 amino acids. Germline assignment: CDR1 SGHRS and CDR2 YFSETQ. DNA of the CDR3: TGCGCCAGCAGCTTGACCCCGGGACTATACGAGCAGTACTTC. Its protein product is CASSLTPGLYEQYF.

This clonotype was seen a few times. This chain uses TRBV28 with TRBJ2-7, with TRBD2 matching over 7 bases. CDR3 length: 15 amino acids. The V gene end was trimmed by 6 bases and the J gene end by 1 base; junction bases not matched to a gene: 9. Per germline, CDR1 MDHEN and CDR2 SYDVKM. The CDR3 spells CASSLPGGSSYEQYF. In nucleotides, the CDR3 is TGTGCCAGCAGCCTTCCCGGGGGGTCATCCTACGAGCAGTACTTC.

This clonotype was detected a few times. This chain joins TRBV12-3 or TRBV12-4 and TRBJ2-7; 7 bases are a match to TRBD1. This CDR3 is 12 amino acids long. Trimming at V came to 5 bases and at J to 4 bases, leaving 2 bases not matched to a gene. This chain's CDR3 is CASSEDRYEQYF. The CDR3 DNA reads as TGTGCCAGCAGTGAGGACAGGTACGAGCAGTACTTC.